These 17 T cell receptor beta chains were all obtained from the same sample, sequenced in a study of cytomegalovirus exposure and HLA in healthy donors. The assay was immunoSEQ multiplex PCR, and TCRdb's table has in-frame clones only and misses some. Of around 71,000 clones in the sample, over 85% were seen once. The material sequenced was PBMCs. The receptor source for this set is a man between 18 and 29 years old in good health and CMV-seropositive.

This sequence joins TRBV9 and TRBJ2-1; 8 nucleotides line up with TRBD1. J lost 4 bases, V lost 0 bases, and 6 bases had no gene match. This CDR3 is built from 16 residues. Germline V gives CDR1 SGDLS, CDR2 YYNGEE. This CDR3 reads CASSVAETGAYNEQFF. The CDR3 nucleotides read TGTGCCAGCAGCGTAGCGGAGACAGGGGCATACAATGAGCAGTTCTTC.

The chain is built from TRBV7-7 and TRBJ2-1, with D tentatively TRBD1 (6 bases). The V end lost 5 bases, the J end lost 6 bases, and 17 bases lay between the germline ends. The CDR3 is 15 amino acids. Germline CDR1 is SSHAT and CDR2 is FNYEAQ (reference sequence). The CDR3 coding sequence is TGTGCCAGCAGCGCAGGGGTCGGAAGAGTCAATGAGCAGTTCTTC. Translating gives CASSAGVGRVNEQFF.

V usage is TRBV18 and J usage is TRBJ2-1; D not resolved. The CDR3 runs 16 residues. Looked up from germline, CDR1 is KGHSH and CDR2 is LQKENI. V shed 0 bases and J shed 6 bases, with 15 bases lying between them. The CDR3 DNA sequence: TGTGCCAGCTCACCACCGTTAGCAGCGAATATCAATGAGCAGTTCTTC. It codes for CASSPPLAANINEQFF.

This chain uses TRBV5-1 with TRBJ2-3, with TRBD2 as a possible D gene (6 bases). The CDR3 has 14 amino acids. Germline V lookup: CDR1 SGHRS, CDR2 YFSETQ. V was trimmed by 5 bases and J by 1 base, leaving 11 bases between them. The CDR3 reads CASRGERGTDTQYF. DNA of the CDR3: TGCGCCAGCAGGGGGGAGCGGGGCACAGATACGCAGTATTTT.

The J gene is TRBJ2-5, the V gene TRBV27; 9 nucleotides line up with TRBD2. The CDR3 contains 15 residues. J was trimmed by 7 bases and V by 8 bases; bases with no gene match: 14. Per the germline V gene, CDR1 is MNHEY and CDR2 is SMNVEV (reference sequence). The CDR3: CASVVRTAGGGTQYF. The CDR3 DNA is TGTGCCAGCGTTGTCAGAACAGCGGGAGGTGGGACCCAGTACTTC.

V gene TRBV6-5 combines with J gene TRBJ1-5; 8 bases match TRBD1. The germline gives CDR1 MNHEY, CDR2 SVGAGI. This CDR3 is 15 amino acids long. Losses at the gene ends were 7 bases for V and 3 bases for J; bases not matched to a gene: 8. CDR3 bases: TGTGCCAGCAAAAAAAAGACAGGGGACAATCAGCCCCAGCATTTT. The encoded protein is CASKKKTGDNQPQHF.

CDR3 DNA: TGTGCCAGCAGCGTAGGGGCAGACAATCAGCCCCAGCATTTT. Its protein is CASSVGADNQPQHF. The chain has TRBV9 and TRBJ1-5; D is undetermined. V lost 0 bases and J 3 bases, leaving 7 bases between the germline ends. This CDR3 has 14 residues. Germline assignment: CDR1 SGDLS and CDR2 YYNGEE.

The V and J genes are TRBV5-1 and TRBJ2-2, with TRBD1 as a possible D gene (6 bases). Trimming removed 9 bases from V and 1 base from J, with 10 bases in between. CDR3 size: 13 residues. Germline loops: CDR1 SGHRS, CDR2 YFSETQ. The CDR3 spells CATETGNTGELFF. The CDR3 DNA reads as TGCGCCACTGAGACAGGGAACACCGGGGAGCTGTTTTTT.

The rearrangement links TRBV28 to TRBJ1-2; D not resolved. The germline V gene has CDR1 MDHEN and CDR2 SYDVKM. V dropped 2 bases and J dropped 6 bases, with 7 bases sitting between them. The CDR3 contains 12 residues. DNA of the CDR3: TGTGCCAGCAGTTTAGGGCCGGATGGCTACACCTTC. Its protein product is CASSLGPDGYTF.

V usage is TRBV6-5 and J usage is TRBJ2-1, with D possibly being TRBD2 (5 bases). This CDR3 is built from 14 residues. Trimming left V 2 bases short and J 8 bases short, with 13 bases between. The germline gives CDR1 MNHEY, CDR2 SVGAGI. The CDR3 sequence is CASSYGSSPHEQFF. The DNA for the CDR3 is TGTGCCAGCAGTTACGGGAGTTCCCCGCATGAGCAGTTCTTC.

This chain links TRBV28 with TRBJ1-2, with D possibly TRBD1 on 5 matching bases. The CDR3 sequence is 14 residues long. V lost 0 bases and J 7 bases, leaving 12 bases between the germline ends. Germline CDR1 reads MDHEN; CDR2 reads SYDVKM. The CDR3 nucleotides read TGTGCCAGCAGTTTATGGGAGGGCGGGGGTGGCTACACCTTC. Translating it yields CASSLWEGGGGYTF.

V usage is TRBV7-2 and J usage is TRBJ1-3; TRBD1 agrees at 7 bases. The CDR3 covers 15 residues. Germline V gene lookup returns CDR1 SGHTA and CDR2 FQGNSA. V dropped 5 bases and J dropped 3; count of bases not matched to a gene: 7. This CDR3 reads CASSLTTGLGNTIYF. The CDR3 DNA is TGTGCCAGCAGCCTAACGACAGGGCTTGGAAACACCATATATTTT.

The rearrangement links TRBV27 to TRBJ2-3; 14 bases are a match to TRBD2. This CDR3 spans 15 amino acids. Germline assignment: CDR1 MNHEY and CDR2 SMNVEV (reference sequence). V trimming: 1 base; J trimming: 6 bases; junction bases outside the gene matches: 0. Written as DNA, the CDR3 is TGTGCCAGCAGTTTATGGACTAGCGGGAGGGATACGCAGTATTTT. Its translation: CASSLWTSGRDTQYF.

This chain uses TRBV19 with TRBJ1-6; 9 positions agree with TRBD1. Germline V gene lookup returns CDR1 LNHDA and CDR2 SQIVND (reference sequence). Unmatched junction bases numbered 8, after V lost 5 bases and J lost 9 bases. The CDR3 loop spans 15 amino acids. The DNA for the CDR3 is TGTGCCAGTAGTCTGGGGACAGGGAGAAGTTCACCCCTCCACTTT. This gives the protein CASSLGTGRSSPLHF.

The V gene is TRBV5-4, the J gene TRBJ2-5; 9 bases line up with TRBD2. The CDR3 has 17 residues. The germline gives CDR1 SGHNT, CDR2 YYREEE (reference sequence). Trimming at V came to 4 bases and at J to 5 bases, leaving 15 bases not matched to a gene. In nucleotides, the CDR3 is TGTGCCAGCAGCCAGGGAGGTAGCGGGGGCCGGGGGGAGACCCAGTACTTC. This translates into CASSQGGSGGRGETQYF.

The gene calls are TRBV5-1 and TRBJ2-1; no firm D call. V lost 7 bases, J lost 6 bases, and 23 bases lay in between. The CDR3 has 16 residues. Germline V gene sequence: CDR1 SGHRS, CDR2 YFSETQ. The CDR3 here is CASSVLSSFVPNEQFF. CDR3 DNA: TGCGCCAGCTCCGTTCTCAGTTCGTTTGTTCCCAATGAGCAGTTCTTC.

The chain has TRBV5-1 and TRBJ1-6; the D is unclear. Germline CDR1 is SGHRS and CDR2 is YFSETQ. Trimming removed 0 bases at V and 6 bases at J, with 10 bases between. The CDR3 runs 15 residues. This chain's CDR3 is CASSLGAAGNSPLHF. The CDR3 DNA reads as TGCGCCAGCAGCTTGGGGGCCGCCGGTAATTCACCCCTCCACTTT. Based on the CDR3 plus reference TRBV5-1 and TRBJ1-6, the full variable domain is KAGVTQTPRYLIKTRGQQVTLSCSPISGHRSVSWYQQTPGQGLQFLFEYFSETQRNKGNFPGRFSGRQFSNSRSEMNVSTLELGDSALYLCASSLGAAGNSPLHFGNGTRLTVT.